A selection of T cell receptor beta chains follows, all from one sample in a study of shared clonotypes between healthy human individuals. Generated by immunoSEQ multiplex PCR, the TCRdb table keeps only in-frame clones and is missing some. The sample gives 700,000 to 950,000 clones, 90% to 98% of which show up once; under 0.3% is in the top ten. Sequencing used naive CD8+ T cells sorted from blood. Receptors were obtained from a man aged 25-40 years in good health. CDR3s include the opening cysteine and the closing phenylalanine or tryptophan.

j_gene	v_gene	CDR3aa
TRBJ2-1	TRBV27	CASSLSTSSYNEQFF
TRBJ1-1	TRBV29-1	CSAIQGANTEAFF
TRBJ2-3	TRBV6-6	CASSYLGASDTQYF
TRBJ2-1	TRBV5-8	CASSPQGSGHEQFF
TRBJ2-6	TRBV27	CASSFYLRPKTSGANVLTF
TRBJ2-7	TRBV29-1	CSAADRGISYEQYF
TRBJ2-5	TRBV27	CASSPHRPETQYF
TRBJ2-1	TRBV11-3	CASSPGRGSNEQFF
TRBJ2-1	TRBV28	CASSRYDSYNEQFF
TRBJ1-3	TRBV15	CATTKGRSGNTIYF
TRBJ2-7	TRBV6-5	CASSYGWGPYEQYF
TRBJ2-5	TRBV10-3	CAISVWGEGHLQEETQYF
TRBJ2-1	TRBV14	CASSQGYHEQFF
TRBJ2-3	TRBV7-8	CASSWVGTDTQYF
TRBJ2-1	TRBV4-3	CASSQVSSGSRDEQFF
TRBJ2-2	TRBV7-9	CASSSATGFGAGELFF
TRBJ2-1	TRBV5-1	CASSPGRDSYNEQFF
TRBJ2-7	TRBV11-2	CASSLGTGNYEQYF
TRBJ2-5	TRBV6-5	CASSYSIGRQETQYF
TRBJ1-2	TRBV4-1	CASSQAAKGYTF
TRBJ1-5	TRBV2	CASSGQGDQPQHF
TRBJ2-5	TRBV4-3	CASSQDRWEGVTQYF
TRBJ2-7	TRBV11-2	CASSLLPGQGSREQYF
TRBJ2-3	TRBV9	CASSVESSGTTDTQYF
TRBJ2-3	TRBV11-3	CASSLGLAGDGLTDTQYF
TRBJ2-2	TRBV29-1	CSVVFPPNTGELFF
TRBJ2-3	TRBV7-9	CASSVSETDTQYF
TRBJ2-1	TRBV18	CASSPPPGTGSTNEQFF
TRBJ2-3	TRBV2	CASQGYRTDTQYF
TRBJ2-7	TRBV27	CASTGQGAYEQYF
TRBJ2-7	TRBV5-8	CASSLEGLLFGQYF
TRBJ2-1	TRBV9	CASSGNEQFF
TRBJ1-3	TRBV2	CASFGAAGNTIYF
TRBJ2-2	TRBV19	CASKGTDVNGELFF
TRBJ2-5	TRBV29-1	CSVSGTPTRETQYF
TRBJ1-2	TRBV2	CASSEALGGLSF
TRBJ1-1	TRBV12-5	CASGLGGLNTEAFF
TRBJ2-2	TRBV7-9	CASSLDYQGAGTGELFF
TRBJ2-7	TRBV2	CASSGRLPYEQYF